The 3 T cell receptor beta chains below were found in one sample sequenced in a study of blood T cell repertoires in COVID-19. Clones were sequenced by immunoSEQ multiplex PCR, and TCRdb holds only the in-frame ones, with some missing. Found here are over 350,000 clones, 70% to 90% of them singletons; the top ten hold roughly 0.97%. Material for sequencing was PBMCs or T cells enriched from blood (not recorded which). The receptors here all came from a young woman with acute COVID-19.

This clone has only one observation. The V and J genes are TRBV10-3 and TRBJ1-1; 8 bases are a match to TRBD1. The CDR3 loop spans 14 amino acids. The germline V gene encodes CDR1 ENHRY and CDR2 SYGVKD. V trimming: 5 bases; J trimming: 5 bases; junction bases outside the gene matches: 7. The CDR3 nucleotides are TGTGCCATCAGTTTCTCTACAGGGGGGACTGAAGCTTTCTTT. Protein product: CAISFSTGGTEAFF.

The CDR3 is CASSSGQGASEKLFF. CDR3 sequence (DNA): TGCGCCAGCAGCTCCGGACAGGGGGCAAGTGAAAAACTGTTTTTT. The gene calls are TRBV5-1 and TRBJ1-4; TRBD1 aligns across 11 bases. CDR1 SGHRS and CDR2 YFSETQ come from the germline V gene. Trimming took 3 bases from V and 7 from J; bases not matched to a gene: 5. The CDR3 runs 15 residues.

Here the CDR3 DNA reads TGTGCCAGCAGCCCCGCCCGACACGGGAATGGCAATCAGCCCCAGCATTTT. Amino acid sequence: CASSPARHGNGNQPQHF. The chain joins TRBV7-2 to TRBJ1-5; no firm D call. The germline gives CDR1 SGHTA, CDR2 FQGNSA. CDR3 length: 17 amino acids. Trimming left V 5 bases short and J 2 bases short, with 19 bases between.